These 20 T cell receptor beta chains were all obtained from the same sample, sequenced in a study of T cell clones after liver transplantation. Assay used: immunoSEQ multiplex PCR; TCRdb lists only in-frame clones, some missing. The sample has more than 95,000 clones; around nine tenths are singletons. Sequences were derived from CD4+ T cells from blood, sampled 12 months after liver transplant. The receptor source for this set is a human patient who received a liver transplant. Some T cells may be provided by the graft donor.

The chain links TRBV7-2 to TRBJ2-1; no firm D call. This CDR3 spans 13 amino acids. Germline CDR1 SGHTA, CDR2 FQGNSA. V shed 2 bases and J shed 4 bases, with 6 bases lying between them. The CDR3 reads CASSLRGYNEQFF. In DNA form, the CDR3 reads TGTGCCAGCAGCTTAAGAGGTTACAATGAGCAGTTCTTC.

J is TRBJ1-2 and V is TRBV5-6; D is unclear. The CDR3 contains 18 residues. Germline V gives CDR1 SGHDT, CDR2 YYEEEE. V was shortened by 2 bases and J by 0 bases, with 20 bases between the two germline ends. The CDR3 is CASSFWGAYADANYGYTF. CDR3 nucleotides: TGTGCCAGCAGCTTCTGGGGTGCGTACGCGGACGCTAACTATGGCTACACCTTC.

The V gene is TRBV6-4, the J gene TRBJ1-2, with TRBD1 matching 8 bases. V was pared by 6 bases and J by 4 bases, with 13 bases of the junction left unmatched. Germline CDR1 reads MRHNA; CDR2 reads SNTAGT. There are 16 residues in the CDR3. The CDR3 sequence: CASSRPGQGFFYGYTF. In DNA, the CDR3 is TGTGCCAGCAGCCGCCCAGGACAGGGTTTTTTCTATGGCTACACCTTC.

This rearrangement joins TRBV7-8 to TRBJ2-2, with D perhaps TRBD1 or TRBD2 (6 bases each). The germline CDR1 and CDR2 sequences are SGHVS and FQNEAQ. Trimming stripped 6 bases from V and 0 bases from J, with 17 bases between. This CDR3 comprises 17 residues. CDR3 in DNA: TGTGCCAGCAGATTTGAGAGGGGGGACCCGAACACCGGGGAGCTGTTTTTT. Its protein product is CASRFERGDPNTGELFF.

The chain carries TRBV27 and TRBJ2-2; a possible D gene is TRBD2 (5 bases). The germline gives CDR1 MNHEY, CDR2 SMNVEV (reference sequence). The CDR3 covers 12 residues. Deletions cut 6 bases from V and 8 bases from J, with 10 bases between. The CDR3 loop is CASSRRGGELFF. Here the CDR3 DNA reads TGTGCCAGCAGCCGTCGGGGAGGGGAGCTGTTTTTT.

This clone has a handful of counts. The chain is built from TRBV28 and TRBJ1-5, with a possible D match to TRBD1 (5 bases). This CDR3 is 12 amino acids long. In germline, CDR1 is MDHEN, CDR2 SYDVKM. Trimming cost V 7 bases and J 5 bases, with 9 bases left between them. This CDR3 is CASKTEYQPQHF. CDR3 DNA: TGTGCCAGCAAGACAGAATATCAGCCCCAGCATTTT. Drawing the rest from reference TRBV28 and TRBJ1-5, the complete variable domain is DVKVTQSSRYLVKRTGEKVFLECVQDMDHENMFWYRQDPGLGLRLIYFSYDVKMKEKGDIPEGYSVSREKKERFSLILESASTNQTSMYLCASKTEYQPQHFGDGTRLSIL.

The rearrangement uses TRBV21-1 and TRBJ2-1; the table's D call of TRBD2 was not tested on the DNA. TRBV21-1 is a recognized pseudogene. This CDR3 region has 18 residues. CDR3 in amino acids: CASSKFGSEVEHFNEQFF. The CDR3 nucleotides read TGTGCCAGCAGCAAATTTGGGTCGGAGGTCGAGCATTTCAATGAGCAGTTCTTC.

The rearrangement uses TRBV14 and TRBJ2-4; a weak D match, TRBD1 (5 bases). The V gene lost 3 bases and the J gene lost 7 bases, with 13 bases spanning the gap. CDR3 length equals 14 residues. The germline CDR1 and CDR2 sequences are SGHDN and FVKESK. The CDR3 DNA follows: TGTGCCAGCAGCCATCGGACAAATGAGAACATTCAGTACTTC. It is translated as CASSHRTNENIQYF.

The chain recombines TRBV29-1 with TRBJ2-7, with a possible D match to TRBD1 (5 bases). CDR3 length: 12 amino acids. From germline, CDR1 is SQVTM and CDR2 ANQGSEA. V lost 5 bases and J lost 3, with 11 bases in between. The CDR3 here is CSVQGGLYEQYF. In DNA form, the CDR3 reads TGCAGCGTTCAGGGCGGTCTCTACGAGCAGTACTTC.

J is TRBJ2-1 and V is TRBV5-1; the match to TRBD1 covers 9 bases. The ends lost 7 bases at V and 7 bases at J; junction bases unmatched: 6. This CDR3 has 13 amino acids. Germline-derived CDR1 and CDR2 are SGHRS and YFSETQ. This CDR3 reads CASGGTGSNEQFF. The CDR3 nucleotides read TGCGCCAGCGGAGGGACAGGGTCAAATGAGCAGTTCTTC.

This chain uses TRBV6-1 with TRBJ1-1; D remains ambiguous. Trimming took 3 bases from V and 2 from J, leaving 10 bases between them. CDR3 length: 14 amino acids. CDR1 and CDR2 (germline): MNHNS, SASEGT. The CDR3 region is CASSESGYNTEAFF. For the CDR3, the DNA is TGTGCCAGCAGTGAGAGTGGCTATAACACTGAAGCTTTCTTT.

CDR3 region: CASSPGQGPNTEAFF. CDR3 DNA sequence: TGTGCCAGCAGCCCGGGACAGGGACCGAACACTGAAGCTTTCTTT. V usage is TRBV4-2 and J usage is TRBJ1-1; 9 nucleotides agree with TRBD1. Trimming cost V 4 bases and J 1 base; bases outside gene matches: 4. The CDR3 is 15 residues long. CDR1 is LGHNA and CDR2 is YNFKEQ in the germline V gene.

The chain uses TRBV5-4 and TRBJ2-1, with D hard to call. This CDR3 region has 14 residues. From germline, CDR1 is SGHNT and CDR2 YYREEE (reference sequence). V was shortened by 3 bases and J by 5 bases, with 12 bases between the two germline ends. CDR3 in amino acids: CASSWGGPNNEQFF. Written as DNA, the CDR3 is TGTGCCAGCAGCTGGGGTGGCCCTAACAATGAGCAGTTCTTC.

The J gene is TRBJ1-2, the V gene TRBV6-1, with D perhaps TRBD1 (6 bases). Looked up from germline, CDR1 is MNHNS and CDR2 is SASEGT. The CDR3 is 15 amino acids. The V end lost 2 bases, the J end lost 3 bases, and 13 bases lay between the germline ends. CDR3 sequence reads: CASSEPGQFDYGYTF. The CDR3 region has the DNA TGTGCCAGCAGTGAACCGGGACAATTTGACTATGGCTACACCTTC.

The chain joins TRBV28 to TRBJ1-2; unclear D gene. Trimming took off 6 bases at V and 10 bases at J, with 18 bases between the two ends. Germline values: CDR1 MDHEN, CDR2 SYDVKM. The CDR3 has 13 residues. In DNA, the CDR3 is TGTGCCAGCAGCTCCCCCCCCCGGTGGAACTACACCTTC. Residues: CASSSPPRWNYTF.

The V and J genes are TRBV28 and TRBJ1-5; 7 nucleotides line up with TRBD1. Trimming cost V 0 bases and J 2 bases; bases outside gene matches: 4. CDR1 is MDHEN and CDR2 is SYDVKM in the germline V gene. The CDR3 totals 16 residues. DNA of the CDR3: TGTGCCAGCAGTTTATGGGCAGGGGGGGGCAATCAGCCCCAGCATTTT. As protein: CASSLWAGGGNQPQHF. Full variable domain (missing parts from reference TRBV28 and TRBJ1-5): DVKVTQSSRYLVKRTGEKVFLECVQDMDHENMFWYRQDPGLGLRLIYFSYDVKMKEKGDIPEGYSVSREKKERFSLILESASTNQTSMYLCASSLWAGGGNQPQHFGDGTRLSIL.

V and J are TRBV2 and TRBJ2-7, with D unclear. Trimming removed 3 bases from V and 2 bases from J, with 11 bases in between. The CDR3 has 14 residues. The germline V gene encodes CDR1 SNHLY and CDR2 FYNNEI. Here the CDR3 reads CASSEGQAPYEQYF. The CDR3, as DNA: TGTGCCAGCAGTGAGGGTCAGGCCCCCTACGAGCAGTACTTC.

This clone has only one observation. The J gene is TRBJ1-4, the V gene TRBV19; D unclear. Trimming shortened V by 3 bases and J by 0 bases, and 5 bases separated the two germline ends. The germline V gene has CDR1 LNHDA and CDR2 SQIVND (reference sequence). The CDR3 contains 14 residues. The CDR3 nucleotides read TGTGCCAGTAGTATTTGGGCAACTAATGAAAAACTGTTTTTT. This sequence encodes CASSIWATNEKLFF.

The gene calls are TRBV5-8 and TRBJ2-3; D not certain. Germline assignment: CDR1 SGHTS and CDR2 YDEGEE. This CDR3 comprises 10 residues. Trimming removed 0 bases from V and 7 bases from J, with 0 bases in between. CDR3 amino acids: CASSLDTQYF. The CDR3 DNA follows: TGTGCCAGCAGCTTGGATACGCAGTATTTT.

This clone was observed once. V and J are TRBV11-3 and TRBJ2-7; possibly TRBD1 for D (5 bases). In germline, CDR1 is SGHNT, CDR2 YENEEA. The CDR3 has 14 residues. Trimming pared 0 bases from V and 4 bases from J, leaving 10 bases between. The CDR3 spells CASSLDPGAYEQYF. The CDR3 DNA reads as TGTGCCAGCAGCTTAGATCCTGGGGCTTACGAGCAGTACTTC.